The sequence of this T cell receptor beta chain was determined in a study of shared clonotypes between healthy human individuals. The CDR3 is 16 residues long. V gave up 0 bases and J gave up 3 bases; unmatched junction bases: 6. The germline gives CDR1 SGDLS, CDR2 YYNGEE. Assay runs were performed at deep level. TCRdb keeps only in-frame clones here, not all; method: immunoSEQ multiplex PCR. In the table there are about 980,000 clones, around three quarters of which are singletons. Remarks on this clone: Its target is not known.

Points from the study as a whole: Some naive CD4 clonotypes, around 5%, turned up in common across several donors. Owing to a small donor count, the genetic and exposure-history diversity represented was limited.

The investigators split CD4+ cells into a CD45RA+ naive subset and a CD45RA-negative memory subset. The sequence was obtained from a man aged 18 to 29 in good health. V usage is TRBV9 and J usage is TRBJ2-5; 9 bases are shared with TRBD2. Sequencing input: memory CD4+ T cells sorted from blood. Noted subset: CD45RA-negative fraction. The CDR3 sequence: CASSVGGTSRKETQYF. The CDR3 coding sequence is TGTGCCAGCAGCGTAGGAGGGACTAGCAGAAAAGAGACCCAGTACTTC.